The 13 T cell receptor beta chains given below trace back to one sample, sequenced in a study of cytomegalovirus exposure and HLA in healthy donors. It was with 60 Vbeta and 13 Jbeta primers that the PCR ran. Data came from immunoSEQ multiplex PCR; TCRdb stores just in-frame clones and leaves some out. In the table there are about 190,000 clones, 60% to 80% of which are singletons. Material for sequencing was PBMCs. All receptors come from a woman aged 18-30 years in good health and CMV-seronegative.

The gene calls are TRBV18 and TRBJ1-3, with 7 bases identical to TRBD1. In germline, CDR1 is KGHSH, CDR2 LQKENI. The CDR3 is 13 residues long. The trim removed 3 bases at V and 4 bases at J, leaving 0 bases unmatched. CDR3 residues: CASSPTGGNTIYF. Written as DNA, the CDR3 is TGTGCCAGCTCACCGACAGGGGGAAACACCATATATTTT.

The V call is TRBV28, the J call TRBJ1-5; no clear D gene. The V end lost 6 bases, the J end lost 6 bases, and 15 bases lay between the germline ends. From germline, CDR1 is MDHEN and CDR2 SYDVKM. The CDR3 consists of 14 residues. The CDR3 sequence is CASRAVRGVQPQHF. The CDR3 region has the DNA TGTGCCAGCAGGGCAGTGCGGGGAGTTCAGCCCCAGCATTTT.

This clone was counted between two and nine times. This chain joins TRBV29-1 and TRBJ1-2; D remains unclear. This CDR3 is 13 amino acids long. Germline CDR1 SQVTM, CDR2 ANQGSEA. Trimming removed 5 bases at V and 3 bases at J, with 13 bases between. CDR3 region: CSVKNLVDYGYTF. For the CDR3, the DNA is TGCAGCGTTAAAAATCTTGTAGACTATGGCTACACCTTC.

The chain has TRBV15 and TRBJ2-7; D not certain. This CDR3 comprises 15 residues. Germline-derived CDR1 and CDR2 are LNHNV and YYDKDF (reference sequence). V was cut by 0 bases and J by 4 bases, with 13 bases left in between. CDR3 in amino acids: CATSRDRKQLYEQYF. The CDR3 DNA reads as TGTGCCACCAGCAGAGATAGGAAACAGCTATACGAGCAGTACTTC.

This clone has only one observation. This rearrangement joins TRBV5-8 to TRBJ1-1; 7 bases are a match to TRBD1. The CDR3 is 15 amino acids. The trim removed 4 bases at V and 1 base at J, leaving 7 bases unmatched. Germline V gene data show CDR1 as SGHTS and CDR2 as YDEGEE. The CDR3 reads CASSPRYRGNTEAFF. CDR3 sequence (DNA): TGTGCCAGCAGCCCTAGGTACAGGGGGAACACTGAAGCTTTCTTT. The full variable domain, in which reference TRBV5-8 and TRBJ1-1 provide the parts outside the CDR3, is EAGVTQSPTHLIKTRGQQATLRCSPISGHTSVYWYQQALGLGLQFLLWYDEGEERNRGNFPPRFSGRQFPNYSSELNVNALELEDSALYLCASSPRYRGNTEAFFGQGTRLTVV.

CDR3 sequence (DNA): TGCGCCAGCAGCTCCTCAGGGTCTGAAGCTTTCTTT. Encoded protein: CASSSSGSEAFF. The chain carries TRBV5-1 and TRBJ1-1, with TRBD1 as a possible D gene (5 bases). Trimming shortened V by 3 bases and J by 6 bases, and 9 bases separated the two germline ends. The CDR3 contains 12 residues. From germline, CDR1 is SGHRS and CDR2 YFSETQ.

The chain uses TRBV5-8 and TRBJ1-1; D uncertain. In germline, CDR1 is SGHTS, CDR2 YDEGEE. CDR3 size: 13 residues. The V end was cut by 1 base, the J end by 5 bases, with 9 bases between. CDR3 region: CASSLLRVTEAFF. In nucleotides, the CDR3 is TGTGCCAGCAGCTTGTTGAGAGTGACTGAAGCTTTCTTT.

This sequence joins TRBV7-8 and TRBJ2-1; TRBD1 might be the D (5 bases). Looked up from germline, CDR1 is SGHVS and CDR2 is FQNEAQ. The CDR3 has 15 residues. V lost 6 bases to trimming and J lost 0 bases, with 12 bases between them. CDR3 region: CASSQGRSSYNEQFF. Written as DNA, the CDR3 is TGTGCCAGCAGTCAGGGCCGGAGCTCCTACAATGAGCAGTTCTTC.

V and J are TRBV2 and TRBJ2-7; TRBD1 agrees at 7 bases. The CDR3 is 18 amino acids. V lost 7 bases and J lost 1; bases outside the gene matches: 19. Germline V gene sequence: CDR1 SNHLY, CDR2 FYNNEI. CDR3 residues: CASKVGSLGQVFSYEQYF. CDR3 DNA: TGTGCCAGCAAAGTCGGCAGCTTAGGACAGGTTTTTTCCTACGAGCAGTACTTC.

The chain combines TRBV10-3 with TRBJ2-7, with no clear D. Trimming left V 0 bases short and J 0 bases short, with 12 bases between. Germline values: CDR1 ENHRY, CDR2 SYGVKD. This CDR3 spans 16 amino acids. CDR3 in DNA: TGTGCCATCAGTGAGTCGAGACTTACGAGCTCCTACGAGCAGTACTTC. The encoded protein is CAISESRLTSSYEQYF.

The chain has TRBV18 and TRBJ1-1; D call uncertain. The V end was cut by 3 bases, the J end by 0 bases, with 8 bases between. The CDR3 is 14 amino acids. The germline CDR1 and CDR2 sequences are KGHSH and LQKENI. CDR3 loop: CASSPGGMNTEAFF. DNA of the CDR3: TGTGCCAGCTCACCGGGAGGAATGAACACTGAAGCTTTCTTT.

The chain couples TRBV11-2 to TRBJ1-4; D gene ambiguous. CDR1 and CDR2 (germline): SGHAT, FQNNGV. The CDR3 sequence is 14 residues long. Trimming took off 5 bases at V and 2 bases at J, with 9 bases between the two ends. CDR3 coding DNA: TGTGCCAGCAGCACCGGCGGGACTAATGAAAAACTGTTTTTT. As protein: CASSTGGTNEKLFF.

This chain joins TRBV21-1 and TRBJ1-4; the table's D call of TRBD1 was not tested on the DNA. TRBV21-1 is assigned pseudogene status. This CDR3 has 17 amino acids. In DNA form, the CDR3 reads TGTGCCAGCAGCAAGTCCGGGACAGGGGACAGATCCGAAAAACTGTTTTTT. Translated, it gives CASSKSGTGDRSEKLFF.